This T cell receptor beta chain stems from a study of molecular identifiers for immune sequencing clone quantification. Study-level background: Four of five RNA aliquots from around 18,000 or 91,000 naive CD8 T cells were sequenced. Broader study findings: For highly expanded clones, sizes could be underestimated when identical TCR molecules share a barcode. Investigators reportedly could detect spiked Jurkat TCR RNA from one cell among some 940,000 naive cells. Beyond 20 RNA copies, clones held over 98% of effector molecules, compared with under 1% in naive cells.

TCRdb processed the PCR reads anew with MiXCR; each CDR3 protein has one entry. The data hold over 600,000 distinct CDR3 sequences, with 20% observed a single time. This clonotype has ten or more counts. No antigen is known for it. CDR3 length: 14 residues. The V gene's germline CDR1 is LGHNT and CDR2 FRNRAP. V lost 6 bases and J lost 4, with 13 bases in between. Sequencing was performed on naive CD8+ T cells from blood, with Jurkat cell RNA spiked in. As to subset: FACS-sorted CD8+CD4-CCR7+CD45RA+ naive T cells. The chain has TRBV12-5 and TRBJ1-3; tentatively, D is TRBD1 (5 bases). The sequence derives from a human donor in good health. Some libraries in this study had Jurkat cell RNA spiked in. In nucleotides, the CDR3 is TGTGCTAGTGGACTCGACAGTTGGGGAAACACCATATATTTT. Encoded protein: CASGLDSWGNTIYF.